This T cell receptor (beta chain) is drawn from a study of blood T cell repertoires in COVID-19. About the study: Specimens from acute and convalescent COVID-19 originated in the United States, Italy and Spain. Sample material is recorded as cDNA or gDNA derived from T cells, B-cell-depleted T cells, or PBMCs.

In the authors' methods: Using reference gene primer amplification, nucleated cell counts were estimated. Assay: immunoSEQ multiplex PCR; the TCRdb copy retains only in-frame clones and omits some. V, J and clone size are those of that table, while D and trimming were read from the DNA. Seen here are about 88,000 clones, 90% observed once, and the top ten hold 6.5% to 8.5%. The length of the CDR3 is 18 residues. Germline CDR1 and CDR2: MGHRA and YSYEKL. Trimming removed 3 bases at V and 1 base at J, with 18 bases between. The chain joins TRBV4-1 to TRBJ2-2; a weak D match, TRBD2 (6 bases). The clonotype was recovered from a man aged 18 to 30 with COVID-19, enrolled during active disease. Sequencing input: peripheral blood. CDR3 sequence: CASSHPPVGRENTGELFF. DNA for the CDR3: TGCGCCAGCAGCCACCCCCCGGTTGGGCGGGAGAACACCGGGGAGCTGTTTTTT.